Listed below are T cell receptor beta chains from one sample, sequenced in a study of T cell repertoires in cytomegalovirus infection. One entry per CDR3 protein, called by TCRdb with MiXCR from the reads. The profile covers fewer than 350,000 distinct CDR3 sequences, with 17% appearing a single time and 12% taken by the ten largest. Source material: PBMCs. These receptor sequences come from a human donor in good health (CMV status not recorded). Some clones in this sample may be carry-over from other donors' samples. Each CDR3 is given with its conserved first and last residue. A D gene is named only where the DNA matches it firmly. Some rows have no size entry. The others give once, few or many, or a class for an expanded clone.

abundance	len	v_gene	d_gene	j_gene	CDR3nt	CDR3aa
.	22	TRBV27	.	TRBJ1-2	TGTGCCAGCAGTTTTCGACCCGGAGGACAACTCTCTTTTCATTCCATCGGCTATGGCTACACCTTC	CASSFRPGGQLSFHSIGYGYTF
.	15	TRBV5-1	.	TRBJ1-1	TGCGCCAGCAGCTTGGGGGTAGGGGTCAACGCTGAAGCTTTCTTT	CASSLGVGVNAEAFF
.	18	TRBV3-1	.	TRBJ2-7	TGTGCCAGCAGCCGAAGATTTGGAAACAGTTTAGGTTCCTACGAGCAGTACTTC	CASSRRFGNSLGSYEQYF
few	13	TRBV11-2	.	TRBJ1-1	TGTGCCAGCAGCTCTCCGACGAACACTGAAGCTTTCTTT	CASSSPTNTEAFF
few	15	TRBV24-1	.	TRBJ1-1	TGTGCCACCAGTGATCCTATCATTCTTGGGACTGAAGCTTTCTTT	CATSDPIILGTEAFF
many	13	TRBV15	TRBD1	TRBJ2-5	TGTGCCACCAACAGGGGCCCCGGGGAGACCCAGTACTTC	CATNRGPGETQYF
few	14	TRBV12-3/TRBV12-4	.	TRBJ1-1	TGTGCCAGCAGTGTCGGCGACGAATCCACTGAAGCTTTCTTT	CASSVGDESTEAFF
many	13	TRBV12-3/TRBV12-4	.	TRBJ1-5	TGTGCCAGCAGTTTTGACTCTCAGCAGCCCCAGCATTTT	CASSFDSQQPQHF
.	16	TRBV12-3/TRBV12-4	TRBD2	TRBJ2-7	TGTGCCAGCACCAGACCGACTAGCGGGGGGTCCCATGAGCAGTACTTC	CASTRPTSGGSHEQYF
few	16	TRBV13	.	TRBJ1-1	TGTGCCAGCAGCCAAACAGGGTCTGTGATCAGCACTGAAGCTTTCTTT	CASSQTGSVISTEAFF
few	14	TRBV19	TRBD1	TRBJ1-5	TGTGCCAGTACCTCGGGACAGCGCAATCAGCCCCAGCATTTT	CASTSGQRNQPQHF